What follows describes a single TCR beta chain. This sample was included in a study of blood T cell repertoires in COVID-19. V lost 4 bases, J lost 5 bases, and 14 bases stayed unmatched. The CDR3 consists of 18 residues. Germline V CDR1 and CDR2: MNHEY, SMNVEV (reference sequence). Profiled with immunoSEQ multiplex PCR; TCRdb holds only in-frame clones, not every one. The sample lists about 280,000 clones; 85% were seen once. In assigning cohorts, the study relied on participant-reported clinical history. The sequenced sample consisted of PBMCs or T cells enriched from blood (not recorded which). This TCR derives from a woman between 50 and 59 years old who had recovered from COVID-19. This sequence joins TRBV27 and TRBJ1-1; TRBD1 aligns across 12 bases. The DNA of the CDR3 is TGTGCCAGCAGTTACCTCGCCGGGACAGGGGGCAGGGGAACTGAAGCTTTCTTT. It encodes CASSYLAGTGGRGTEAFF.